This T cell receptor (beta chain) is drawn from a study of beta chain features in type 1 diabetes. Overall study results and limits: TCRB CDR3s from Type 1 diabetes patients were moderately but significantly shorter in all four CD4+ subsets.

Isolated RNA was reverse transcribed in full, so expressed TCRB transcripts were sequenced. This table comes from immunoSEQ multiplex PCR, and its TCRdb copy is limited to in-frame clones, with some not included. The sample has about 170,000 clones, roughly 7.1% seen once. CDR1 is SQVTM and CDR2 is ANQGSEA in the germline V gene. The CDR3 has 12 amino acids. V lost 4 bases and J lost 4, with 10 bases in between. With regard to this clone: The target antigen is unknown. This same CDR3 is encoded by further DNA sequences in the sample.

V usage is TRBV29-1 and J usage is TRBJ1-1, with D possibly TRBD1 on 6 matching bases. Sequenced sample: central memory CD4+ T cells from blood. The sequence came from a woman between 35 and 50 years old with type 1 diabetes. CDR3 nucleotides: TGCAGCGTTGGACAACAGGGCACTGAAGCTTTCTTT. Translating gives CSVGQQGTEAFF.